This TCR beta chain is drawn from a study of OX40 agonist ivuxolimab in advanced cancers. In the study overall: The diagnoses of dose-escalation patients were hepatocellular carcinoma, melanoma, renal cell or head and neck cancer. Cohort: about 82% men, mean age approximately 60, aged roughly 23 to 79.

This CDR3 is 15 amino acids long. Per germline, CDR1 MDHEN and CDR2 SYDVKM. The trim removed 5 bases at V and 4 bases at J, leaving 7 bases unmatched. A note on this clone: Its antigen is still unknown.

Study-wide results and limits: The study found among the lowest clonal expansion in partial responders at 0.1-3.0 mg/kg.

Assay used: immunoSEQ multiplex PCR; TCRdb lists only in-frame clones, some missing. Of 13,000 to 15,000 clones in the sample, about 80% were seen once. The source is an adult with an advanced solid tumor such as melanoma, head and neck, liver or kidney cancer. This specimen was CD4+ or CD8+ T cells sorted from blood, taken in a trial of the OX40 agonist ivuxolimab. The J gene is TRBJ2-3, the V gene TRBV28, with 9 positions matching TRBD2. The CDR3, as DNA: TGTGCCAGCAGTGCGGCCCTAGCGGGACCAGATACGCAGTATTTT. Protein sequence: CASSAALAGPDTQYF.